The 2 T cell receptor beta chains below were found in one sample sequenced in a study of shared clonotypes between healthy human individuals. Data came from immunoSEQ multiplex PCR; TCRdb stores just in-frame clones and leaves some out. This table holds approximately 500,000 clones, 79% found once. Sequencing was performed on PBMCs. The receptors stem from a woman between 35 and 50 years old in good health. Some clones in this sample may be carry-over from other donors' samples.

This clone was counted a few times. The chain couples TRBV15 to TRBJ2-6; D is perhaps TRBD2 (5 bases). The CDR3 contains 16 residues. Trimming pared 0 bases from V and 2 bases from J, leaving 8 bases between. Germline CDR1 is LNHNV and CDR2 is YYDKDF (reference sequence). The CDR3 here is CATSRDPGTGANVLTF. DNA of the CDR3: TGTGCCACCAGCAGAGACCCGGGAACTGGGGCCAACGTCCTGACTTTC.

The chain has TRBV28 and TRBJ1-5; no definite D call. The CDR3 contains 16 residues. CDR1 MDHEN and CDR2 SYDVKM come from the germline V gene. V gave up 7 bases and J gave up 3 bases, with 19 bases separating them. The CDR3, as DNA: TGTGCCAGCAACTTGGGGTCCTACGTATCCAATCAGCCCCAGCATTTT. Its translation is CASNLGSYVSNQPQHF.